A single T cell receptor (beta chain) is shown here with its context. It lacks a known antigen. No base qualities exist here, and no much larger clone lies one base off it. TCRbeta CDR3 regions were amplified from genomic DNA using the immunoSEQ Assay, a bias-controlled multiplex PCR. Per the source publication's procedure: Within the assay, amplification of reference gene primers was used to estimate how many nucleated cells each sample contained. To quantify the absolute abundance of each unique TCRbeta CDR3 rearrangement, sequence reads were collapsed and filtered. For each sample, productive Simpson clonality was calculated as the square root of Simpson's diversity index over productive rearrangements. The immuneACCESS repertoire file appears here via TCRdb, limited to in-frame rearrangements. These files lack a portion of the clones; in checked studies, under half of the deficit traces to unresolved V genes, and the cause of the others is not known. The D gene and trimming were derived from the DNA, and the V and J assignments and clone size from that table. This sample has about 81,000 clones in its table, and 91% of those were observed once. The ten largest make up 1.9% of the sample.

These data belong to a study of blood T cell repertoires in COVID-19 (TCRdb year 2020). About the investigation overall: Collaborator samples came from the United States, Italy and Spain and covered acute and convalescent phases of COVID-19. The material from the prospective study consisted of cDNA or gDNA derived from T cells, B-cell-depleted T cells, or PBMCs. The dataset comprised deeply sampled blood TCRbeta repertoires from subjects exposed to, actively infected with, or recovered from COVID-19. A freely available public database, intended as a resource for researchers studying the immune response to SARS-CoV-2, is where the repertoires were released. The samples were drawn from two sources: the first 160 participants of the ongoing ImmuneRACE study, and fewer than 1,500 subjects contributed by 6 global collaborators. A de-identified subject ID, COVID-19 status, age in years and sex were almost always included in the sample metadata. HLA class I and class II types, where available, came from metadata supplied by the sample provider rather than from assay-based typing. What the authors observed across the whole study: The quantity of clinical and demographic metadata differed by source and by participant and was supplied without curation.

V and J are trimmed by 3 bases and 2 bases, and the gene matches miss 9 bases of the junction. As encoded in the germline V gene, CDR1 is SGHRS while CDR2 is YFSETQ. The CDR3, cysteine through phenylalanine, is 16 amino acids long. The DNA shown is the 48-base CDR3, in frame from base 1. Collaborating institutions collected whole blood in K2EDTA tubes following their own protocols. For TCRbeta analysis, collaborators shipped samples as frozen whole blood, isolated PBMCs, or DNA extracted from either of those sample types. Material for sequencing was peripheral blood. In this chain, TRBV5-1 is recombined with TRBJ2-3; TRBD2 fits 7 bases in the junction. This sequence originates from a woman aged 45-65 years in a cohort sampled during active COVID-19. The CDR3 loop reads CASSSATSASTDTQYF. The nucleotide sequence reads TGCGCCAGCAGCTCCGCTACTAGCGCGTCCACAGATACGCAGTATTTT. The reference TRBV5-1 and TRBJ2-3 proteins fill in what lies around the CDR3, so the full variable domain reads KAGVTQTPRYLIKTRGQQVTLSCSPISGHRSVSWYQQTPGQGLQFLFEYFSETQRNKGNFPGRFSGRQFSNSRSEMNVSTLELGDSALYLCASSSATSASTDTQYFGPGTRLTVL.